This entry features one T cell receptor beta chain sequence. Trimming removed 0 bases from V and 2 bases from J, with 8 bases in between. This CDR3 contains 14 residues. Per the germline V gene, CDR1 is SGHAT and CDR2 is FQNNGV. TCRdb's table, derived via immunoSEQ multiplex PCR, lists solely in-frame clones and lacks some. The data contain about 120,000 clones, around 92% of them seen just once; the ten biggest clones take up 40%. The data were obtained in a study of control samples from healthy donors and cancer patients. The origin of this receptor is a man aged 45-60 years in good health. The sequencing input was blood. The gene calls are TRBV11-2 and TRBJ2-7; the D gene is possibly TRBD2 (5 bases). The CDR3 nucleotides are TGTGCCAGCAGCTTAGAGTGGGGAGCCTACGAGCAGTACTTC. Translation: CASSLEWGAYEQYF.